The 11 T cell receptor beta chains below were found in one sample sequenced in a study of blood T cell repertoires in COVID-19. TCRdb keeps only in-frame clones here, not all; method: immunoSEQ multiplex PCR. The table records 150,000 to 200,000 clones, over 80% of them present only once. The specimen sequenced was peripheral blood. The receptors were gathered from a woman in her 50s with acute or convalescent COVID-19.

The V call is TRBV4-1, the J call TRBJ2-7; TRBD1 matches at 8 bases. The CDR3 totals 15 residues. CDR1 and CDR2 from the germline V gene are MGHRA and YSYEKL. Trimming at V came to 4 bases and at J to 0 bases, leaving 5 bases not matched to a gene. The CDR3 DNA follows: TGCGCCAGCAGCCTTCGGACAGGGCTCTCCTACGAGCAGTACTTC. Its protein is CASSLRTGLSYEQYF.

This clone came up once. The chain uses TRBV15 and TRBJ1-1; the D gene is possibly TRBD1 (5 bases). The germline V and J ends were trimmed by 4 bases and 1 base, with 10 bases remaining between them. The CDR3 has 14 amino acids. The germline V gene has CDR1 LNHNV and CDR2 YYDKDF (reference sequence). The DNA for the CDR3 is TGTGCCACCAGCATCGGGGGGGAGAACACTGAAGCTTTCTTT. As protein: CATSIGGENTEAFF.

This chain joins TRBV9 and TRBJ2-3; TRBD2 might be the D (5 bases). Germline V gives CDR1 SGDLS, CDR2 YYNGEE. Trimming took off 3 bases at V and 5 bases at J, with 19 bases between the two ends. The CDR3 is 16 amino acids. The CDR3 nucleotides are TGTGCCAGCAGCGGCGGGTCACTAGGTCCCGGAGATACGCAGTATTTT. Amino acid sequence: CASSGGSLGPGDTQYF. The complete variable domain, with remaining parts taken from reference TRBV9 and TRBJ2-3, reads DSGVTQTPKHLITATGQRVTLRCSPRSGDLSVYWYQQSLDQGLQFLIQYYNGEERAKGNILERFSAQQFPDLHSELNLSSLELGDSALYFCASSGGSLGPGDTQYFGPGTRLTVL.

The chain uses TRBV7-9 and TRBJ1-4; D remains ambiguous. CDR3 length equals 16 residues. Germline V gene lookup returns CDR1 SEHNR and CDR2 FQNEAQ (reference sequence). V lost 1 base and J 5 bases, leaving 14 bases between the germline ends. This CDR3 reads CASSLGVTLPNEKLFF. The CDR3 DNA reads TGTGCCAGCAGCTTAGGGGTGACTCTACCCAATGAAAAACTGTTTTTT. Variable domain in full (rest from reference TRBV7-9 and TRBJ1-4): DTGVSQNPRHKITKRGQNVTFRCDPISEHNRLYWYRQTLGQGPEFLTYFQNEAQLEKSRLLSDRFSAERPKGSFSTLEIQRTEQGDSAMYLCASSLGVTLPNEKLFFGSGTQLSVL.

The V call is TRBV28, the J call TRBJ2-1, with D tentatively TRBD1 (5 bases). The V and J ends lost 6 bases and 0 bases respectively, with 12 bases between them. The CDR3 is 15 residues long. CDR1 and CDR2 from the germline V gene are MDHEN and SYDVKM. The DNA for the CDR3 is TGTGCCAGCAGCCCCGACAGCACCTCCTACAATGAGCAGTTCTTC. The encoded protein is CASSPDSTSYNEQFF.

This clone was counted only a few times. The rearrangement links TRBV10-2 to TRBJ1-2, with D unclear. The germline CDR1 and CDR2 sequences are WSHSY and SAAADI. This CDR3 is built from 11 residues. Trimming pared 0 bases from V and 8 bases from J, leaving 4 bases between. The chain's CDR3 is CASSESRGYTF. The CDR3 DNA reads as TGCGCCAGCAGTGAGTCACGGGGCTACACCTTC.

This chain connects TRBV4-1 to TRBJ1-3; D possibly corresponds to TRBD1 (6 bases). The CDR3 is made up of 16 amino acids. The germline V and J ends were trimmed by 0 bases and 0 bases, with 9 bases remaining between them. Germline loops: CDR1 MGHRA, CDR2 YSYEKL. The DNA of the CDR3 is TGCGCCAGCAGCCAAGAGGACAGAAGCTCTGGAAACACCATATATTTT. As protein: CASSQEDRSSGNTIYF.

The chain is built from TRBV7-8 and TRBJ1-3; D is possibly TRBD1 (5 bases). V gave up 1 base and J gave up 5 bases, with 21 bases separating them. The germline gives CDR1 SGHVS, CDR2 FQNEAQ. This CDR3 has 18 residues. The CDR3 protein is CASSLGGVAGVPRNTIYF. CDR3 nucleotide sequence: TGTGCCAGCAGCTTAGGGGGGGTAGCGGGGGTCCCACGAAACACCATATATTTT.

The chain couples TRBV19 to TRBJ2-1, with 11 bases that match TRBD2. Per germline, CDR1 LNHDA and CDR2 SQIVND (reference sequence). The CDR3 has 16 residues. V was pared by 6 bases and J by 6 bases, with 10 bases of the junction left unmatched. The CDR3, as DNA: TGTGCCAGTAGGACTCGGACTAGCGGGCGAAGCAATGAGCAGTTCTTC. This codes for CASRTRTSGRSNEQFF.

This rearrangement joins TRBV30 to TRBJ1-5, with 12 bases identical to TRBD1. The germline V gene has CDR1 GTSNPN and CDR2 SVGIG (reference sequence). J gave up 2 bases and V 6 bases, and 11 bases lay outside the gene matches. The CDR3 consists of 17 residues. The CDR3 DNA is TGTGCCTGCGGCCGGGACAGGGGGCTTGGTGGCAATCAGCCCCAGCATTTT. This encodes CACGRDRGLGGNQPQHF. The full variable domain, with the rest looked up from reference TRBV30 and TRBJ1-5, is SQTIHQWPATLVQPVGSPLSLECTVEGTSNPNLYWYRQAAGRGLQLLFYSVGIGQISSEVPQNLSASRPQDRQFILSSKKLLLSDSGFYLCACGRDRGLGGNQPQHFGDGTRLSIL.

The chain has TRBV12-5 and TRBJ1-6; 8 bases are a match to TRBD1. This CDR3 is built from 16 residues. The germline V gene has CDR1 LGHNT and CDR2 FRNRAP. J was trimmed by 10 bases and V by 0 bases; bases with no gene match: 8. Here the CDR3 DNA reads TGTGCTAGTGGTTTGGTCGCGACAGGGGTTCGGTCACCCCTCCACTTT. This encodes CASGLVATGVRSPLHF.